Sequencing of this TCR beta chain was carried out in a study of shared T cell receptors in the human thymus. Trimming shortened V by 2 bases and J by 7 bases, and 15 bases separated the two germline ends. Looked up from germline, CDR1 is SGHDT and CDR2 is YYEEEE. This CDR3 spans 15 amino acids. The data were produced by immunoSEQ multiplex PCR, yet TCRdb's version contains in-frame clones alone and is incomplete. The sample has 550,000 to 800,000 clones; approximately 85% are singletons. In addition, the sample was reused for a study of human thymus T cells. That paper adds: Within thymic and blood repertoires, V and J gene usage appeared to be biased. Reports from related research described highly overlapping thymic repertoires among unrelated individuals.

The sequenced sample was thymocytes. The J gene is TRBJ1-4, the V gene TRBV5-6, with D possibly matching TRBD1 (5 bases). The TCR originated in a girl in the first two years of life with a congenital heart defect. The CDR3 bases are TGTGCCAGCAGCTTTTTGCGGGGGTCGGGTGAAAAACTGTTTTTT. Its protein product is CASSFLRGSGEKLFF.